The TCR beta chain under discussion was sequenced for a study of cytomegalovirus exposure and HLA in healthy donors. On the study more broadly: The use of the same platform for the 120 validation repertoires and the roughly 680 first-cohort repertoires was reported by a later analysis.

The donors were in the approximately 120-subject validation cohort, distinct from the roughly 600-subject first cohort. The germline CDR1 and CDR2 sequences are MNHNS and SASEGT. CDR3 length: 14 amino acids. Regarding the study as a whole: According to reports, the classifier identified cytomegalovirus status with high specificity and sensitivity.

Points on this clone: Antigen: not known. The junction differs from germline at one of its ends, possibly a read error.

Sequencing was performed with immunoSEQ multiplex PCR; in TCRdb, only in-frame clones are kept and a portion is missing. The sample includes about 140,000 clones, around 88% seen only once; the top ten take about 7.9%. The rearrangement links TRBV6-1 to TRBJ2-1; 8 nucleotides agree with TRBD1. The sample was PBMCs. This receptor was identified in a woman between 18 and 29 years old in good health and CMV-seropositive. The CDR3 DNA is TGTGCCAGCAACCAATTGGGGACAGAGACAGGGGAAATCTTC. Translating gives CASNQLGTETGEIF.